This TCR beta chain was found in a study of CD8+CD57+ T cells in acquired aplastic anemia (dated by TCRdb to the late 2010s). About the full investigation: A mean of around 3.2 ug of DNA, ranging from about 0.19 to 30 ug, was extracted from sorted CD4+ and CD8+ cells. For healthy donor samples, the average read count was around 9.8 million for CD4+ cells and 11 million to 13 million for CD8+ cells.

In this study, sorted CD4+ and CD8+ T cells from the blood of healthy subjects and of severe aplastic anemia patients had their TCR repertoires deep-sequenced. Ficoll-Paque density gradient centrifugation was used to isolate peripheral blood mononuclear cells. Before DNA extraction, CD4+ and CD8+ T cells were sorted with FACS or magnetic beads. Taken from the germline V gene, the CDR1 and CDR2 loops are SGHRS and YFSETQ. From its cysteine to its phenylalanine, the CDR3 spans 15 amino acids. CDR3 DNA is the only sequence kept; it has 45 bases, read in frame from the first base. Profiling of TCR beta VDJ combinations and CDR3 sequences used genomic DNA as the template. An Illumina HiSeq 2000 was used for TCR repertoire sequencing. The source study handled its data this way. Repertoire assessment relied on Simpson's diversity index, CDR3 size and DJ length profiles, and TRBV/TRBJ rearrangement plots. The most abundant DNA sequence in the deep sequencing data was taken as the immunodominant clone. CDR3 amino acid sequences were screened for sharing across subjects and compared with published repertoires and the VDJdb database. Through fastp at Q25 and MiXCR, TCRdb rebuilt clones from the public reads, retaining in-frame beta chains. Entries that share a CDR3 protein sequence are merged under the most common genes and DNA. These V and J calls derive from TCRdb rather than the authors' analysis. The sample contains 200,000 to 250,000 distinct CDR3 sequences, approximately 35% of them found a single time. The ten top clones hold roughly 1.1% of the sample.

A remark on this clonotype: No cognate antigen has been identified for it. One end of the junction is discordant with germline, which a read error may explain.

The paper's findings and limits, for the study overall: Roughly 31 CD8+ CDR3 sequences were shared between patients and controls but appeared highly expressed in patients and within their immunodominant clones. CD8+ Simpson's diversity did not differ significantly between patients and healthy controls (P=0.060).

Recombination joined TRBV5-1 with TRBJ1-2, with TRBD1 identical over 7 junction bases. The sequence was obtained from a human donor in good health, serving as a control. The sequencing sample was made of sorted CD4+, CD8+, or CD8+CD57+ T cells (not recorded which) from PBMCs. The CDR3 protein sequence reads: CASGLQAGGNYGYTF. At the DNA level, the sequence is TGCGCCAGCGGCTTGCAGGCAGGGGGGAACTATGGCTACACCTTC.